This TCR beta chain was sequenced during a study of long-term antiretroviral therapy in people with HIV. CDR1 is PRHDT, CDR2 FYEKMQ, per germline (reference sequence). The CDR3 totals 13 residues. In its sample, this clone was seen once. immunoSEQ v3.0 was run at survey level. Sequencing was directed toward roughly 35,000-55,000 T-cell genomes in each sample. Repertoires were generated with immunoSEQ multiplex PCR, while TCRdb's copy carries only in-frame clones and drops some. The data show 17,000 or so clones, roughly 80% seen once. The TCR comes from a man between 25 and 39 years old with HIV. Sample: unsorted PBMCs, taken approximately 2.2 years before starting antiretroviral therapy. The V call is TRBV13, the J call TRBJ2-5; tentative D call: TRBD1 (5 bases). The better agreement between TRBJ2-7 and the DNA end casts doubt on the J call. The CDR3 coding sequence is TGTGCCAGCAGCTTAAGGGGTATCGACGAGCAGTACTTC. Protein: CASSLRGIDEQYF.